The 31 T cell receptor beta chains reported below all come from one sample, sequenced in a study of T cell repertoires in cytomegalovirus infection. TCRdb fed the reads into MiXCR, producing one record per CDR3 protein. Of fewer than 550,000 distinct CDR3 sequences listed, about 15% are singletons. The source material was CD8+ T cells from PBMCs. All receptors come from a human donor in good health (CMV status not recorded). Some clones in this sample may be carry-over from other donors' samples.

This clonotype occurred many times. The rearrangement links TRBV5-7 to TRBJ2-2; D is perhaps TRBD2 (6 bases). TRBV5-7 is designated an ORF whose function remains uncertain. This CDR3 spans 18 amino acids. Trimming shortened V by 0 bases and J by 4 bases, and 19 bases separated the two germline ends. CDR3 DNA: TGTGCCAGCAGCTTGGTAGCGGCCGGGAAAGAGGGCACCGGGGAGCTGTTTTTT. This codes for CASSLVAAGKEGTGELFF.

This clonotype was found a few times. This sequence joins TRBV12-3 or TRBV12-4 and TRBJ2-2, with D unclear. CDR3 length: 15 amino acids. Trimming cost V 7 bases and J 5 bases, with 17 bases left between them. The CDR3 reads CASKSWDIKTGELFF. CDR3 coding DNA: TGTGCCAGCAAGAGTTGGGATATCAAAACCGGGGAGCTGTTTTTT.

A note on this clonotype: A read error may account for a junction end that differs from germline. The chain is built from TRBV9 and TRBJ1-6, with D possibly matching TRBD1 (5 bases). The V gene's germline CDR1 is SGDLS and CDR2 YYNGEE. CDR3 length: 14 residues. CDR3 sequence: CASSPGGGNSPLQF. In DNA, the CDR3 is TGTGCCAGCAGCCCGGGGGGAGGAAACTCACCCCTCCAATTT.

The gene calls are TRBV9 and TRBJ1-2, with D unclear. Trimming took 3 bases from V and 0 from J, leaving 9 bases between them. The V gene's germline CDR1 is SGDLS and CDR2 YYNGEE. This CDR3 spans 14 amino acids. This CDR3 reads CASSGGTANYGYTF. CDR3 DNA sequence: TGTGCCAGCAGCGGGGGAACAGCTAACTATGGCTACACCTTC.

This clonotype was counted a few times. The gene calls are TRBV4-2 and TRBJ2-4; 9 positions agree with TRBD1. Trimming took 3 bases from V and 2 from J; bases not matched to a gene: 8. The CDR3 loop spans 17 amino acids. From germline, CDR1 is LGHNA and CDR2 YNFKEQ. This CDR3 reads CASSHLDRGNSKNIQYF. CDR3 nucleotide sequence: TGTGCCAGCAGCCACTTAGACAGGGGGAACTCCAAAAACATTCAGTACTTC.

This clonotype was detected only a few times. The rearrangement uses TRBV20-1 and TRBJ2-1; 9 bases align to TRBD2. CDR1 and CDR2 (germline): DFQATT, SNEGSKA (reference sequence). The length of the CDR3 is 14 residues. J gave up 7 bases and V 5 bases, and 9 bases lay outside the gene matches. The DNA of the CDR3 is TGCAGTGCTGGAGCGGGGGGTCCCTTAAATGAGCAGTTCTTC. Translating gives CSAGAGGPLNEQFF.

This clonotype was counted at least ten times. The chain combines TRBV7-2 with TRBJ1-2, with TRBD1 matching over 7 bases. Germline V gene lookup returns CDR1 SGHTA and CDR2 FQGNSA. The V segment lost 4 bases and the J segment 7 bases; nucleotides outside the gene matches: 6. CDR3 length: 13 amino acids. The CDR3 region is CASSSTGESGYTF. The CDR3 DNA is TGTGCCAGCAGCTCCACAGGGGAATCTGGCTACACCTTC. Full variable domain (remainder filled in from reference TRBV7-2 and TRBJ1-2): GAGVSQSPSNKVTEKGKDVELRCDPISGHTALYWYRQSLGQGLEFLIYFQGNSAPDKSGLPSDRFSAERTGGSVSTLTIQRTQQEDSAVYLCASSSTGESGYTFGSGTRLTVV.

This clonotype was counted at least ten times. The chain carries TRBV7-8 and TRBJ1-1; TRBD1 matches 7 bases. The V and J ends lost 2 bases and 2 bases, in that order; junction bases with no gene match: 8. The CDR3 contains 16 residues. In germline, CDR1 is SGHVS, CDR2 FQNEAQ. CDR3 region: CASSLFSGQANTEAFF. CDR3 nucleotides: TGTGCCAGCAGCTTATTCTCTGGACAGGCAAACACTGAAGCTTTCTTT.

In its sample, this clonotype was seen many times. J is TRBJ2-1 and V is TRBV7-3; 9 bases are a match to TRBD1. Germline V gene data show CDR1 as SGHTA and CDR2 as FQGTGA. The CDR3 runs to 15 residues. After removal of 0 bases from V and 6 bases from J, the junction contained 3 bases not matched to a gene. This CDR3 is CASSLTWDRVNEQFF. The CDR3 DNA is TGTGCCAGCAGCTTAACGTGGGACAGGGTCAATGAGCAGTTCTTC.

The chain combines TRBV4-1 with TRBJ1-2; TRBD1 is a possible D gene (6 bases). CDR1 is MGHRA and CDR2 is YSYEKL in the germline V gene. The V end was cut by 2 bases, the J end by 5 bases, with 15 bases between. The CDR3 sequence is 15 residues long. The CDR3 nucleotides read TGCGCCAGCAGCCAAAGGGACATCTTCGGATATGGCTACACCTTC. This gives the protein CASSQRDIFGYGYTF.

The genes are TRBV24-1 and TRBJ2-3; possible D gene TRBD1, 6 bases. CDR1 and CDR2 (germline): KGHDR, SFDVKD. This CDR3 has 15 residues. The V and J ends lost 7 bases and 4 bases respectively, with 17 bases between them. The CDR3 loop is CATSTGNRAADTQYF. Here the CDR3 DNA reads TGTGCCACCAGCACCGGGAACAGGGCTGCAGATACGCAGTATTTT.

This clonotype was counted ten times or more. The chain recombines TRBV14 with TRBJ2-1; D is unresolved. The CDR3 is made up of 17 amino acids. The germline V gene encodes CDR1 SGHDN and CDR2 FVKESK. The V end lost 3 bases, the J end lost 0 bases, and 15 bases lay between the germline ends. The CDR3 DNA sequence: TGTGCCAGCAGCCAGGCCGACTCCCCAAGCTCCTACAATGAGCAGTTCTTC. Protein: CASSQADSPSSYNEQFF. The full variable domain, rest sourced from reference TRBV14 and TRBJ2-1, is EAGVTQFPSHSVIEKGQTVTLRCDPISGHDNLYWYRRVMGKEIKFLLHFVKESKQDESGMPNNRFLAERTGGTYSTLKVQPAELEDSGVYFCASSQADSPSSYNEQFFGPGTRLTVL.

This clonotype was seen a handful of times. The genes are TRBV4-1 and TRBJ1-4; 7 nucleotides agree with TRBD1. The CDR3 is 14 residues long. The V and J ends lost 5 bases and 7 bases, in that order; junction bases with no gene match: 7. CDR1 is MGHRA and CDR2 is YSYEKL in the germline V gene. CDR3 sequence reads: CASSTRGRSEKLFF. In DNA, the CDR3 is TGCGCCAGCAGCACCAGGGGGAGGAGTGAAAAACTGTTTTTT.

This clonotype was seen more than once but under ten times. This chain connects TRBV7-3 to TRBJ2-3; D is undetermined. Trimming pared 5 bases from V and 5 bases from J, leaving 11 bases between. The CDR3 contains 13 residues. Per the germline V gene, CDR1 is SGHTA and CDR2 is FQGTGA. The CDR3 here is CASSIKVLDTQYF. The CDR3 bases are TGTGCCAGCAGCATCAAGGTTCTAGATACGCAGTATTTT. Based on the CDR3 plus reference TRBV7-3 and TRBJ2-3, the full variable domain is GAGVSQTPSNKVTEKGKYVELRCDPISGHTALYWYRQSLGQGPEFLIYFQGTGAADDSGLPNDRFFAVRPEGSVSTLKIQRTERGDSAVYLCASSIKVLDTQYFGPGTRLTVL.

In this sample, this clonotype turned up many times. The gene calls are TRBV2 and TRBJ2-7, with 13 bases that match TRBD2. Per the germline V gene, CDR1 is SNHLY and CDR2 is FYNNEI. V lost 3 bases to trimming and J lost 4 bases; unmatched junction nucleotides: 9. The CDR3 contains 17 residues. DNA for the CDR3: TGTGCCAGCAGTGATCAGAGGACTAGCGGGAGCCGTTACGAGCAGTACTTC. It specifies CASSDQRTSGSRYEQYF.

This clonotype showed up just a few times. The V call is TRBV27, the J call TRBJ1-4, with 7 bases that match TRBD1. From germline, CDR1 is MNHEY and CDR2 SMNVEV (reference sequence). V lost 8 bases to trimming and J lost 8 bases; unmatched junction nucleotides: 14. The CDR3 runs 15 residues. CDR3: CASRSGWTGGEKLFF. The CDR3 DNA sequence: TGTGCCAGCCGGTCGGGTTGGACAGGTGGCGAAAAACTGTTTTTT. Based on the CDR3 plus reference TRBV27 and TRBJ1-4, the full variable domain is EAQVTQNPRYLITVTGKKLTVTCSQNMNHEYMSWYRQDPGLGLRQIYYSMNVEVTDKGDVPEGYKVSRKEKRNFPLILESPSPNQTSLYFCASRSGWTGGEKLFFGSGTQLSVL.

Only a few counts were recorded for this clonotype. V is TRBV20-1 and J is TRBJ2-5; the match to TRBD2 covers 7 bases. The CDR3 runs 14 residues. V was clipped by 5 bases and J by 2 bases; unmatched bases: 8. The germline CDR1 and CDR2 sequences are DFQATT and SNEGSKA (reference sequence). The CDR3: CSAVEVSGQETQYF. The CDR3 bases are TGCAGTGCTGTAGAGGTTAGCGGGCAAGAGACCCAGTACTTC.

As concerns this clonotype: One base away lies a much larger clone, so this may be a sequencing read error. The gene calls are TRBV4-1 and TRBJ1-1; D perhaps matches TRBD1 (5 bases). V lost 4 bases, J lost 10 bases, and 22 bases lay in between. The germline gives CDR1 MGHRA, CDR2 YSYEKL. This CDR3 region has 15 residues. The CDR3 nucleotides are TGCGCCAGCAGCCGATCGGTAGGGACGCGGGGTGGAGCTTTCTTT. Amino acids: CASSRSVGTRGGAFF.

This clonotype was recorded at least ten times. The genes are TRBV7-2 and TRBJ2-4, with TRBD2 identical over 8 bases. The CDR3 has 16 amino acids. Germline CDR1 reads SGHTA; CDR2 reads FQGNSA. Trimming cost V 4 bases and J 0 bases; bases outside gene matches: 5. Here the CDR3 reads CASSYPGGGAKNIQYF. Written as DNA, the CDR3 is TGTGCCAGCAGCTACCCGGGGGGGGGAGCCAAAAACATTCAGTACTTC. The variable domain in full, with the rest retrieved from reference TRBV7-2 and TRBJ2-4, is GAGVSQSPSNKVTEKGKDVELRCDPISGHTALYWYRQSLGQGLEFLIYFQGNSAPDKSGLPSDRFSAERTGGSVSTLTIQRTQQEDSAVYLCASSYPGGGAKNIQYFGAGTRLSVL.

This clonotype was seen ten or more times. The chain has TRBV25-1 and TRBJ2-6; D not certain. V was pared by 5 bases and J by 0 bases, with 5 bases between. The CDR3 runs 14 residues. Looked up from germline, CDR1 is MGHDK and CDR2 is SYGVNS. Here the CDR3 DNA reads TGTGCCAGCAGTCCGAGCTCTGGGGCCAACGTCCTGACTTTC. Its protein product is CASSPSSGANVLTF.

Only a few counts were recorded for this clonotype. This chain uses TRBV20-1 with TRBJ2-2; TRBD2 is a possible D gene (5 bases). Germline V gives CDR1 DFQATT, CDR2 SNEGSKA (reference sequence). CDR3 length: 17 residues. V was clipped by 0 bases and J by 1 base, with 15 bases between them. CDR3 amino acids: CSARDGRGRRNTGELFF. CDR3 nucleotides: TGCAGTGCTAGAGATGGGAGAGGGCGGCGGAACACCGGGGAGCTGTTTTTT.

This clonotype has just a few counts. This chain uses TRBV14 with TRBJ2-2; tentatively, D is TRBD1 (6 bases). The V end lost 3 bases, the J end lost 8 bases, and 10 bases lay between the germline ends. Germline V gene lookup returns CDR1 SGHDN and CDR2 FVKESK. CDR3 length equals 13 residues. The CDR3 spells CASSHHRVGELFF. In DNA, the CDR3 is TGTGCCAGCAGCCACCACAGGGTAGGGGAGCTGTTTTTT.

This clonotype appeared a few times. The chain is built from TRBV27 and TRBJ2-7; either TRBD1 or TRBD2 may fit D (5 bases each). Germline CDR1 reads MNHEY; CDR2 reads SMNVEV (reference sequence). This CDR3 region has 13 residues. Trimming pared 10 bases from V and 0 bases from J, leaving 13 bases between. For the CDR3, the DNA is TGTGCCACTATGGGGGAAAGCTCCTACGAGCAGTACTTC. Its protein is CATMGESSYEQYF.

This clonotype was recorded at least ten times. V usage is TRBV7-9 and J usage is TRBJ1-2; 10 positions match TRBD1. In germline, CDR1 is SEHNR, CDR2 FQNEAQ (reference sequence). The CDR3 contains 15 residues. V lost 2 bases, J lost 2 bases, and 2 bases stayed unmatched. DNA for the CDR3: TGTGCCAGCAGCTTAAAGGACAGGGGGAACTATGGCTACACCTTC. Translation gives CASSLKDRGNYGYTF. The complete variable domain, with remaining parts taken from reference TRBV7-9 and TRBJ1-2, reads DTGVSQNPRHKITKRGQNVTFRCDPISEHNRLYWYRQTLGQGPEFLTYFQNEAQLEKSRLLSDRFSAERPKGSFSTLEIQRTEQGDSAMYLCASSLKDRGNYGYTFGSGTRLTVV.

This clonotype was detected ten times or more. V usage is TRBV6-5 and J usage is TRBJ2-2; D is ambiguous. The CDR3 is 15 residues long. From germline, CDR1 is MNHEY and CDR2 SVGAGI. Trimming left V 2 bases short and J 2 bases short, with 9 bases between. CDR3 sequence: CASSYTTTNTGELFF. CDR3 coding DNA: TGTGCCAGCAGTTACACCACAACTAACACCGGGGAGCTGTTTTTT.

This clonotype was observed at least ten times. V is TRBV12-3 or TRBV12-4 and J is TRBJ2-7; D might be TRBD1 or TRBD2, each matching 5 bases. The V and J ends lost 7 bases and 0 bases respectively, with 16 bases between them. The CDR3 totals 15 residues. The CDR3 nucleotides read TGTGCCAGCAATTGGGGGACCACTAGCTCCTACGAGCAGTACTTC. It translates to CASNWGTTSSYEQYF.

This clonotype turned up a few times. The chain is built from TRBV7-6 and TRBJ1-1; TRBD1 matches at 7 bases. This CDR3 contains 15 residues. J was trimmed by 1 base and V by 5 bases; bases with no gene match: 7. Germline V gene sequence: CDR1 SGHVS, CDR2 FNYEAQ. CDR3 sequence reads: CASSQLRDRNTEAFF. CDR3 sequence (DNA): TGTGCCAGCAGCCAATTGCGGGACAGGAACACTGAAGCTTTCTTT.

This clonotype was found once. A read error is possible here, since a much larger clone lies one base away. Here the CDR3 omits its conserved ending phenylalanine or tryptophan, so a read error is the likely source. The J gene is TRBJ2-1, the V gene TRBV28; 15 positions match TRBD2. V gave up 8 bases and J gave up 1 base; unmatched junction bases: 9. The CDR3 runs to 18 residues. CDR1 and CDR2 from the germline V gene are MDHEN and SYDVKM. CDR3: CASVGLAGGGLSYNEQFL. The CDR3 DNA follows: TGTGCCAGCGTGGGACTAGCGGGAGGAGGTTTATCCTACAATGAGCAGTTCTTA.

The chain recombines TRBV5-1 with TRBJ2-1, with 9 bases matching TRBD1. This CDR3 comprises 14 residues. The ends lost 7 bases at V and 7 bases at J; junction bases unmatched: 9. Germline V lookup: CDR1 SGHRS, CDR2 YFSETQ. CDR3 residues: CASFWTGARNEQFF. The CDR3 nucleotides read TGCGCCAGCTTCTGGACAGGGGCAAGGAATGAGCAGTTCTTC.

This clonotype was seen repeatedly, ten times or more. The chain carries TRBV7-8 and TRBJ1-3, with D maybe TRBD1 (5 bases). Between the trimmed V and J ends, which lost 4 bases and 4 bases, there was a span of 11 bases. Germline V gene sequence: CDR1 SGHVS, CDR2 FQNEAQ. This CDR3 has 14 amino acids. In DNA form, the CDR3 reads TGTGCCAGCAGCTATGGGGGATCCGGAAACACCATATATTTT. The encoded protein is CASSYGGSGNTIYF.

This clonotype showed up many times. The chain uses TRBV6-1 and TRBJ2-5; 11 nucleotides line up with TRBD2. CDR3 length: 17 amino acids. V lost 7 bases to trimming and J lost 5 bases; unmatched junction nucleotides: 15. Germline V gene sequence: CDR1 MNHNS, CDR2 SASEGT. This CDR3 reads CASTLAGAATRRETQYF. CDR3 in DNA: TGTGCCAGCACACTAGCGGGGGCCGCAACTAGGAGGGAGACCCAGTACTTC.